The clone carrying this T cell receptor (beta chain) turned up a few times. This sample stems from a study of blood T cell repertoires in COVID-19. Study-wide context: The United States, Italy and Spain supplied acute and convalescent COVID-19 samples. Nucleic acid was either cDNA or gDNA, and it came from T cells, B-cell-depleted T cells, or PBMCs.

Ages ranged from about 18 to 100 years, with residence in approximately 25 US areas. V lost 8 bases and J lost 1; bases outside the gene matches: 5. The CDR3 runs to 15 residues. Germline CDR1 reads SNHLY; CDR2 reads FYNNEI. Methods used by the authors: Reference gene primer amplification yielded estimated nucleated cell counts. Profiling relied on immunoSEQ multiplex PCR, and the TCRdb table lists in-frame clones only, not all of them. D and trimming were read from the DNA, whereas the V and J calls and clone size are those reported in that table. The sample has about 210,000 clones, 80% to 90% seen once.

V and J are TRBV2 and TRBJ1-6, with 7 bases identical to TRBD1. What was sequenced was PBMCs or T cells enriched from blood (not recorded which). The TCR originated in a man aged 35-49 years who had recovered from COVID-19. This chain's CDR3 is CASETQGSYNSPLHF. CDR3 DNA sequence: TGTGCCAGCGAGACACAGGGGTCCTATAATTCACCCCTCCACTTT.